This entry lists 30 T cell receptor beta chains sequenced from one sample in a study of blood T cell repertoires in COVID-19. Repertoires were generated with immunoSEQ multiplex PCR, while TCRdb's copy carries only in-frame clones and drops some. The sample carries 90,000 to 120,000 clones, approximately 91% recorded once. The sample consisted of peripheral blood. The source is a woman aged 60-75 years with acute or convalescent COVID-19.

The chain combines TRBV7-9 with TRBJ1-2; D not certain. The V gene lost 5 bases and the J gene lost 5 bases, with 15 bases spanning the gap. The length of the CDR3 is 14 residues. Germline V gives CDR1 SEHNR, CDR2 FQNEAQ (reference sequence). CDR3 residues: CASSTDSRAYGYTF. The CDR3 DNA follows: TGTGCCAGCAGCACAGATAGTCGTGCGTATGGCTACACCTTC.

The rearrangement uses TRBV11-2 and TRBJ2-2; D gene ambiguous. V was cut by 1 base and J by 1 base, with 7 bases left in between. CDR3 length: 15 amino acids. Germline CDR1 and CDR2: SGHAT and FQNNGV. In nucleotides, the CDR3 is TGTGCCAGCAGCTTAGGACATCTGAACACCGGGGAGCTGTTTTTT. Its translation: CASSLGHLNTGELFF.

J is TRBJ1-2 and V is TRBV3-1 (or the pseudogene TRBV3-2); D not resolved. V lost 2 bases, J lost 7 bases, and 17 bases lay in between. The CDR3 extends over 15 amino acids. Germline assignment: CDR1 LGHDT and CDR2 YNNKEL (reference sequence). Written as DNA, the CDR3 is TGTGCCAGCAGCCAATATTCTGCAGGAAGTCTTGGCTACACCTTC. It yields the protein CASSQYSAGSLGYTF.

This clone was found a few times. This chain uses TRBV4-2 with TRBJ1-4; D remains unclear. Germline V gene lookup returns CDR1 LGHNA and CDR2 YNFKEQ. Trimming cost V 4 bases and J 7 bases, with 19 bases left between them. The CDR3 loop spans 16 amino acids. CDR3 bases: TGTGCCAGCAGCCTAGAAAGAGGGCAGGCGGGTGAAAAACTGTTTTTT. This translates into CASSLERGQAGEKLFF.

The V and J genes are TRBV4-1 and TRBJ1-1; 8 bases are a match to TRBD1. The J segment lost 4 bases and the V segment lost 0 bases, leaving 7 bases of the junction unmatched. Germline V lookup: CDR1 MGHRA, CDR2 YSYEKL. This CDR3 spans 16 amino acids. The CDR3 sequence is CASSQEVAGGPTEAFF. The CDR3 DNA reads TGCGCCAGCAGCCAAGAAGTCGCAGGGGGCCCCACTGAAGCTTTCTTT.

This rearrangement joins TRBV6-5 to TRBJ2-7; 7 bases align to TRBD1. CDR3 length equals 14 residues. The V and J ends lost 7 bases and 6 bases, in that order; junction bases with no gene match: 12. Germline V gene data show CDR1 as MNHEY and CDR2 as SVGAGI. This CDR3 reads CASTPDRRRGEQYF. The DNA of the CDR3 is TGTGCCAGCACCCCGGACAGGCGGCGCGGCGAGCAGTACTTC.

The V and J genes are TRBV28 and TRBJ1-2; TRBD1 aligns across 9 bases. The ends lost 6 bases at V and 4 bases at J; junction bases unmatched: 18. Germline CDR1 is MDHEN and CDR2 is SYDVKM. The CDR3 contains 18 residues. CDR3 amino acids: CASRSGGTGYRLSYGYTF. The CDR3 DNA reads as TGTGCCAGCAGGTCAGGGGGGACAGGGTACAGGCTAAGCTATGGCTACACCTTC.

This chain links TRBV6-5 with TRBJ1-2; the match to TRBD1 covers 11 bases. Trimming cost V 5 bases and J 9 bases; bases outside gene matches: 8. The CDR3 contains 14 residues. CDR1 MNHEY and CDR2 SVGAGI come from the germline V gene. CDR3 loop: CASSPSGTGGSYTF. For the CDR3, the DNA is TGTGCCAGCAGTCCGTCCGGGACAGGGGGAAGCTACACCTTC.

The V gene is TRBV19, the J gene TRBJ2-7; tentatively, D is TRBD2 (5 bases). Germline CDR1 reads LNHDA; CDR2 reads SQIVND (reference sequence). The V end was cut by 10 bases, the J end by 3 bases, with 22 bases between. The CDR3 loop spans 15 amino acids. The CDR3 DNA follows: TGTGCCACTAAGGCGGGTCCCGGCGACTACTACGAGCAGTACTTC. Encoded protein: CATKAGPGDYYEQYF.

The gene calls are TRBV2 and TRBJ2-2, with 10 bases aligning to TRBD2. The germline gives CDR1 SNHLY, CDR2 FYNNEI. The trim removed 8 bases at V and 8 bases at J, leaving 2 bases unmatched. CDR3 length: 12 amino acids. The CDR3 region has the DNA TGTGCCAGCTCTAGCGGGAGTGGGGAGCTGTTTTTT. Residues: CASSSGSGELFF. The complete variable domain, with remaining parts taken from reference TRBV2 and TRBJ2-2, reads EPEVTQTPSHQVTQMGQEVILRCVPISNHLYFYWYRQILGQKVEFLVSFYNNEISEKSEIFDDQFSVERPDGSNFTLKIRSTKLEDSAMYFCASSSGSGELFFGEGSRLTVL.

This chain uses TRBV6-5 with TRBJ2-2; TRBD1 might be the D (6 bases). The germline gives CDR1 MNHEY, CDR2 SVGAGI. The V gene lost 7 bases and the J gene lost 1 base, with 13 bases spanning the gap. CDR3 length: 15 amino acids. The CDR3 nucleotides are TGTGCCAGCAATCCCGGGACACAGAACACCGGGGAGCTGTTTTTT. Amino acid sequence: CASNPGTQNTGELFF.

The chain employs TRBV3-1 (or the pseudogene TRBV3-2) and TRBJ2-3; the match to TRBD2 covers 10 bases. V was pared by 2 bases and J by 1 base, with 6 bases of the junction left unmatched. Germline V lookup: CDR1 LGHDT, CDR2 YNNKEL (reference sequence). The CDR3 sequence is 17 residues long. CDR3 loop: CASSQPTGTSGTDTQYF. CDR3 nucleotide sequence: TGTGCCAGCAGCCAACCGACCGGGACTAGCGGCACAGATACGCAGTATTTT.

V usage is TRBV5-6 and J usage is TRBJ1-2; a weak D match, TRBD1 (6 bases). Germline CDR1 is SGHDT and CDR2 is YYEEEE. V lost 4 bases and J 4 bases, leaving 17 bases between the germline ends. The CDR3 contains 15 residues. The CDR3 DNA reads as TGTGCCAGCAGCCGAGCAGGACAGTTCTCCTATGGCTACACCTTC. Amino acids: CASSRAGQFSYGYTF.

The V call is TRBV11-2, the J call TRBJ2-3; the match to TRBD2 covers 13 bases. CDR1 and CDR2 from the germline V gene are SGHAT and FQNNGV. The CDR3 covers 17 residues. V shed 4 bases and J 3 bases; nucleotides not matched to a gene: 7. The CDR3 is CASSSGLAGRATDTQYF. The CDR3 DNA follows: TGTGCCAGCAGCTCGGGACTAGCGGGACGTGCGACAGATACGCAGTATTTT.

The chain uses TRBV9 and TRBJ2-3; 13 nucleotides match TRBD2. Trimming cost V 5 bases and J 6 bases; bases outside gene matches: 6. This CDR3 region has 15 residues. Germline CDR1 and CDR2: SGDLS and YYNGEE. Here the CDR3 DNA reads TGTGCCAGCAGTACTAGCGGGAGGGTGAGGGATACGCAGTATTTT. Its translation: CASSTSGRVRDTQYF.

The chain recombines TRBV5-5 with TRBJ2-5, with 11 nucleotides matching TRBD1. CDR1 SGHKS and CDR2 YYEKEE come from the germline V gene (reference sequence). The CDR3 runs 14 residues. Trimming removed 4 bases from V and 5 bases from J; junction bases left unmatched: 4. The DNA for the CDR3 is TGTGCCAGCAGCACCGGGACAGGGGGTGAGACCCAGTACTTC. This gives the protein CASSTGTGGETQYF.

The CDR3 protein is CASSLGRQETQYF. Written as DNA, the CDR3 is TGTGCCAGCAGCTTGGGCAGGCAAGAGACCCAGTACTTC. The chain employs TRBV7-3 and TRBJ2-5; D is undetermined. The CDR3 length is 13 residues. V lost 3 bases, J lost 2 bases, and 7 bases lay in between. Looked up from germline, CDR1 is SGHTA and CDR2 is FQGTGA.

The chain combines TRBV12-3 or TRBV12-4 with TRBJ2-1, with D perhaps TRBD1 (5 bases). Trimming removed 8 bases at V and 7 bases at J, with 15 bases between. CDR3 length: 13 residues. The CDR3 loop reads CASGVMAGNEQFF. CDR3 sequence (DNA): TGTGCCAGCGGCGTGATGGCAGGGAATGAGCAGTTCTTC.

The rearrangement uses TRBV5-1 and TRBJ2-1, with TRBD2 matching over 14 bases. CDR3 size: 14 residues. J was trimmed by 9 bases and V by 6 bases; bases with no gene match: 5. Germline V gene data show CDR1 as SGHRS and CDR2 as YFSETQ. The CDR3 here is CASTLGLAGVEQFF. The CDR3 DNA sequence: TGCGCCAGCACCCTGGGACTAGCGGGAGTTGAGCAGTTCTTC.

This chain connects TRBV7-6 to TRBJ2-1, with 7 bases identical to TRBD2. Germline V CDR1 and CDR2: SGHVS, FNYEAQ. The J segment lost 3 bases and the V segment lost 1 base, leaving 6 bases of the junction unmatched. The CDR3 covers 16 residues. This chain's CDR3 is CASSLDLAGVYNEQFF. The CDR3 DNA reads as TGTGCCAGCAGCTTAGATTTGGCGGGAGTCTACAATGAGCAGTTCTTC.

The J gene is TRBJ2-2, the V gene TRBV6-1; weak D call: TRBD2 (7 bases). The CDR3 has 20 residues. Germline V CDR1 and CDR2: MNHNS, SASEGT. V was pared by 0 bases and J by 4 bases, with 24 bases between. The chain's CDR3 is CASSEAELTGRLAPTGELFF. DNA of the CDR3: TGTGCCAGCAGTGAAGCGGAGCTAACAGGGCGACTAGCCCCCACCGGGGAGCTGTTTTTT.

Here the CDR3 DNA reads TGCGCCAGCAGCTCATCCGGGACAGCGATTAACCCTAACTATGGCTACACCTTC. Protein sequence: CASSSSGTAINPNYGYTF. This sequence joins TRBV5-1 and TRBJ1-2, with 7 bases matching TRBD1. The ends lost 3 bases at V and 0 bases at J; junction bases unmatched: 14. Looked up from germline, CDR1 is SGHRS and CDR2 is YFSETQ. This CDR3 has 18 amino acids.

The chain employs TRBV19 and TRBJ1-2, with 8 bases fitting TRBD1. Germline trimming cut 9 bases from V and 5 bases from J; bases unmatched to any gene: 11. The CDR3 contains 14 residues. Germline V CDR1 and CDR2: LNHDA, SQIVND (reference sequence). CDR3 DNA: TGTGCCAGCCAAGGTCCCCGGGACAGGTATGGCTACACCTTC. It translates to CASQGPRDRYGYTF.

V and J are TRBV29-1 and TRBJ1-1, with TRBD1 identical over 10 bases. V shed 4 bases, J shed 4 bases, and the junction held 6 bases outside the gene matches. The CDR3 is made up of 14 amino acids. The germline gives CDR1 SQVTM, CDR2 ANQGSEA. Here the CDR3 reads CSVVDRGRLTEAFF. Written as DNA, the CDR3 is TGCAGCGTTGTAGACAGGGGGCGCCTCACTGAAGCTTTCTTT.

This clone was counted a single time. The rearrangement joins TRBV5-1 to TRBJ1-2; D gene unclear. This CDR3 spans 13 amino acids. Germline V CDR1 and CDR2: SGHRS, YFSETQ. The ends were cut back, 0 bases at V and 2 bases at J, with 5 bases in the middle. CDR3 DNA sequence: TGCGCCAGCAGCTTGGACGCGAACTATGGCTACACCTTC. Amino acids: CASSLDANYGYTF.

The rearrangement joins TRBV6-6 to TRBJ1-2, with unresolved D. This CDR3 contains 14 residues. V lost 2 bases and J lost 7, with 14 bases in between. Germline assignment: CDR1 MNHNY and CDR2 SVGAGI (reference sequence). CDR3 in DNA: TGTGCCAGCAGTTACCGAGACACCCTCGTTGGCTACACCTTC. It codes for CASSYRDTLVGYTF.

The chain uses TRBV29-1 and TRBJ1-5; 8 bases fit TRBD1. This CDR3 comprises 13 residues. The junction had 5 bases not matched to a gene; V was cut back by 4 bases and J by 6 bases. From germline, CDR1 is SQVTM and CDR2 ANQGSEA. CDR3 residues: CSVGAGGRQPQHF. DNA for the CDR3: TGCAGCGTTGGGGCAGGGGGCCGTCAGCCCCAGCATTTT.

V usage is TRBV6-6 and J usage is TRBJ1-2; D uncertain. Between the trimmed V and J ends, which lost 0 bases and 8 bases, there was a span of 4 bases. Germline V gene lookup returns CDR1 MNHNY and CDR2 SVGAGI (reference sequence). The CDR3 spans 11 residues. The CDR3: CASSYSAGYTF. The CDR3 DNA reads TGTGCCAGCAGTTACTCGGCCGGCTACACCTTC.

The rearrangement links TRBV5-4 to TRBJ1-4; possibly TRBD1 for D (6 bases). This CDR3 has 16 amino acids. CDR1 and CDR2 from the germline V gene are SGHNT and YYREEE (reference sequence). V lost 1 base and J lost 1, with 11 bases in between. The DNA for the CDR3 is TGTGCCAGCAGCTTGCAGACAGGTGGAACTAATGAAAAACTGTTTTTT. Translated, it gives CASSLQTGGTNEKLFF.

The chain links TRBV21-1 to TRBJ2-7; the table's D call TRBD1 went unverified against the DNA. TRBV21-1 is a pseudogene. There are 18 residues in the CDR3. The CDR3 protein is CASSKPGPHSIPSYEQYV. Written as DNA, the CDR3 is TGTGCCAGCAGCAAACCAGGGCCTCATAGCATCCCATCCTACGAGCAGTACGTC.